These 20 T cell receptor beta chains came from one sample sequenced in a study of a mutant IDH1 vaccine in newly diagnosed glioma. These receptors' antigens are unknown. Only in-frame clones appear in the TCRdb table, and some are missing; sequencing was by immunoSEQ multiplex PCR. The data show approximately 57,000 clones, around 82% seen once. Time point: week 5, during vaccination. Mutant IDH1 20-mer peptide, at 300 ug, made up each vaccine dose, with topical imiquimod. Sequencing used PBMCs, obtained from a glioma patient whose treatment included an IDH1 peptide vaccine. The receptors originated from a woman between 18 and 29 years old with glioma. Some clones in this sample may be carry-over from other donors' samples.

The CDR3 DNA reads as TGTGCCAGCAGCCGAAACGGACAGGTCCACACCTTC. Amino acids: CASSRNGQVHTF. The chain has TRBV11-3 and TRBJ1-2, with TRBD1 matching 7 bases. CDR3 length equals 12 residues. V lost 5 bases to trimming and J lost 12 bases; unmatched junction nucleotides: 9. Germline V gene sequence: CDR1 SGHNT, CDR2 YENEEA.

The chain recombines TRBV30 with TRBJ2-4; TRBD1 matches at 11 bases. The CDR3 length is 13 residues. V dropped 7 bases and J dropped 8; count of bases not matched to a gene: 7. Germline values: CDR1 GTSNPN, CDR2 SVGIG (reference sequence). CDR3 sequence (DNA): TGTGCCTCCCCCGGGACAGGGGGTCACATTCAGTACTTC. Its translation: CASPGTGGHIQYF.

V usage is TRBV9 and J usage is TRBJ1-2, with D possibly being TRBD1 (6 bases). Germline assignment: CDR1 SGDLS and CDR2 YYNGEE. V lost 3 bases to trimming and J lost 5 bases, with 20 bases between them. This CDR3 has 16 residues. The CDR3 reads CASSAGFRTVQYGYTF. CDR3 DNA sequence: TGTGCCAGCAGCGCGGGCTTCAGGACAGTACAGTATGGCTACACCTTC.

The chain links TRBV14 to TRBJ2-7, with no clear D. Germline assignment: CDR1 SGHDN and CDR2 FVKESK. Trimming took 4 bases from V and 0 from J, leaving 10 bases between them. There are 14 residues in the CDR3. The CDR3 DNA reads TGTGCCAGCAGCCTGGACCTTAGCTCCTACGAGCAGTACTTC. It is translated as CASSLDLSSYEQYF. The full variable domain, rest sourced from reference TRBV14 and TRBJ2-7, is EAGVTQFPSHSVIEKGQTVTLRCDPISGHDNLYWYRRVMGKEIKFLLHFVKESKQDESGMPNNRFLAERTGGTYSTLKVQPAELEDSGVYFCASSLDLSSYEQYFGPGTRLTVT.

The CDR3: CASSQSGPHREGNTEAFF. The CDR3 region has the DNA TGCGCCAGCAGTCAATCGGGGCCTCACAGGGAAGGGAACACTGAAGCTTTCTTT. The chain links TRBV23-1 to TRBJ1-1; D is possibly TRBD1 (6 bases). TRBV23-1 is an open reading frame, and its role is uncertain. The germline V and J ends were trimmed by 0 bases and 1 base, with 18 bases remaining between them. The CDR3 totals 18 residues.

The rearrangement uses TRBV30 and TRBJ2-5; possibly TRBD2 for D (6 bases). V was cut by 0 bases and J by 4 bases, with 12 bases left in between. The CDR3 is 14 residues long. The germline V gene has CDR1 GTSNPN and CDR2 SVGIG (reference sequence). CDR3 in DNA: TGTGCCTGGAGTGTAACGGGGCGGGGAGAGACCCAGTACTTC. This codes for CAWSVTGRGETQYF.

This chain connects TRBV4-2 to TRBJ2-1; TRBD2 matches at 13 bases. Trimming took 3 bases from V and 13 from J; bases not matched to a gene: 12. Germline lookup yields CDR1 LGHNA and CDR2 YNFKEQ. The CDR3 length is 16 residues. CDR3 loop: CASSQVPGTSGEGQFF. The CDR3, as DNA: TGTGCCAGCAGCCAGGTACCAGGGACTAGCGGGGAAGGACAGTTCTTC.

In its sample, this clone was seen a few times. V gene TRBV6-5 combines with J gene TRBJ2-7; D perhaps matches TRBD1 (6 bases). This CDR3 is 15 amino acids long. Trimming left V 7 bases short and J 0 bases short, with 16 bases between. Germline CDR1 and CDR2: MNHEY and SVGAGI. The CDR3 region has the DNA TGTGCCAGCACCGCGACAGGAGTCAACTCCTACGAGCAGTACTTC. Translating gives CASTATGVNSYEQYF.

This clone was seen once. The chain uses TRBV7-8 and TRBJ1-2; TRBD1 matches at 8 bases. The germline V gene encodes CDR1 SGHVS and CDR2 FQNEAQ. V gave up 1 base and J gave up 8 bases; unmatched junction bases: 12. CDR3 length: 16 residues. The CDR3 region is CASSLEKGQGAGGYTF. In DNA form, the CDR3 reads TGTGCCAGCAGCTTAGAGAAGGGCCAGGGGGCGGGCGGCTACACCTTC.

The rearrangement uses TRBV11-3 and TRBJ2-5, with TRBD1 identical over 7 bases. The CDR3 has 13 amino acids. The trim removed 5 bases at V and 4 bases at J, leaving 4 bases unmatched. Germline CDR1 reads SGHNT; CDR2 reads YENEEA. CDR3 in DNA: TGTGCCAGCAGCGACAGGGTATTAGAGACCCAGTACTTC. Amino acid sequence: CASSDRVLETQYF.

The chain joins TRBV19 to TRBJ2-7, with D possibly TRBD2 on 5 matching bases. The CDR3 totals 16 residues. Deletions cut 5 bases from V and 1 base from J, with 18 bases between. Germline CDR1 reads LNHDA; CDR2 reads SQIVND (reference sequence). The CDR3 region has the DNA TGTGCCAGTAGTCTTAACCCCGGGAACCCGTCCTACGAGCAGTACTTC. Protein: CASSLNPGNPSYEQYF.

The chain uses TRBV5-4 and TRBJ1-2; TRBD1 matches 7 bases. J lost 5 bases, V lost 4 bases, and 14 bases had no gene match. The CDR3 sequence is 16 residues long. CDR1 and CDR2 (germline): SGHNT, YYREEE (reference sequence). The CDR3 sequence is CASSPPPGTALYGYTF. CDR3 DNA: TGTGCCAGCAGCCCCCCCCCAGGGACAGCCTTATATGGCTACACCTTC.

The count of this clone is one. This chain joins TRBV28 and TRBJ1-1; 8 bases map to TRBD1. The CDR3 is made up of 15 amino acids. From germline, CDR1 is MDHEN and CDR2 SYDVKM. Germline trimming cut 2 bases from V and 1 base from J; bases unmatched to any gene: 3. DNA of the CDR3: TGTGCCAGCAGTTTAAGACAGGGGAGGAACACTGAAGCTTTCTTT. Encoded protein: CASSLRQGRNTEAFF. Full variable domain (remainder filled in from reference TRBV28 and TRBJ1-1): DVKVTQSSRYLVKRTGEKVFLECVQDMDHENMFWYRQDPGLGLRLIYFSYDVKMKEKGDIPEGYSVSREKKERFSLILESASTNQTSMYLCASSLRQGRNTEAFFGQGTRLTVV.

The chain is built from TRBV29-1 and TRBJ1-4; no firm D call. This CDR3 has 16 residues. The germline CDR1 and CDR2 sequences are SQVTM and ANQGSEA. V lost 6 bases to trimming and J lost 0 bases, with 17 bases between them. The DNA for the CDR3 is TGCAGCGTCGTAGGGAATCAGAAAGCAACTAATGAAAAACTGTTTTTT. Translating it yields CSVVGNQKATNEKLFF. Together with reference TRBV29-1 and TRBJ1-4, the CDR3 gives the full variable domain: SAVISQKPSRDICQRGTSLTIQCQVDSQVTMMFWYRQQPGQSLTLIATANQGSEATYESGFVIDKFPISRPNLTFSTLTVSNMSPEDSSIYLCSVVGNQKATNEKLFFGSGTQLSVL.

The chain couples TRBV2 to TRBJ1-2; 10 bases match TRBD1. The CDR3 covers 13 residues. Germline V gene data show CDR1 as SNHLY and CDR2 as FYNNEI. With V trimmed by 11 bases and J by 7 bases, 10 bases remained unmatched. The CDR3 protein is CAGDRGRLVGYTF. DNA of the CDR3: TGTGCCGGAGACAGGGGGCGGCTCGTTGGCTACACCTTC.

The chain links TRBV9 to TRBJ1-2, with 7 bases identical to TRBD1. Trimming cost V 0 bases and J 12 bases; bases outside gene matches: 5. The length of the CDR3 is 12 residues. Germline V gives CDR1 SGDLS, CDR2 YYNGEE. The CDR3, as DNA: TGTGCCAGCAGCGTAGCGACTAGGGGGCACACCTTC. Translated: CASSVATRGHTF.

This clone was recorded only once. This chain links TRBV12-5 with TRBJ1-5; weak D call: TRBD1 (5 bases). The CDR3 contains 13 residues. The V and J ends lost 5 bases and 1 base respectively, with 6 bases between them. CDR1 LGHNT and CDR2 FRNRAP come from the germline V gene. The CDR3 reads CASGRDSNQPQHF. In nucleotides, the CDR3 is TGTGCTAGTGGTAGGGACAGCAATCAGCCCCAGCATTTT.

This chain uses TRBV2 with TRBJ2-2, with 9 bases aligning to TRBD2. V shed 3 bases and J 4 bases; nucleotides not matched to a gene: 6. The CDR3 totals 16 residues. From germline, CDR1 is SNHLY and CDR2 FYNNEI. CDR3 bases: TGTGCCAGCAGTGAGAGGGGACTAGCCGGCACCGGGGAGCTGTTTTTT. As protein: CASSERGLAGTGELFF.

CDR3 region: CASSSYSPSTDTQYF. The DNA for the CDR3 is TGCGCCAGCAGCTCCTACTCCCCAAGCACAGATACGCAGTATTTT. The gene calls are TRBV5-1 and TRBJ2-3; D is unclear. The germline CDR1 and CDR2 sequences are SGHRS and YFSETQ. The CDR3 has 15 residues. V gave up 3 bases and J gave up 0 bases, with 11 bases separating them.

The chain recombines TRBV5-4 with TRBJ2-2; possible D gene TRBD1, 5 bases. Trimming pared 1 base from V and 3 bases from J, leaving 16 bases between. From germline, CDR1 is SGHNT and CDR2 YYREEE (reference sequence). CDR3 size: 17 residues. The CDR3 nucleotides are TGTGCCAGCAGCTTGAATAGGGGCGGTTTCTACACCGGGGAGCTGTTTTTT. This encodes CASSLNRGGFYTGELFF.